This T cell receptor beta chain comes out of a study of control samples from healthy donors and cancer patients. From germline, CDR1 is MNHEY and CDR2 SVGAGI. The CDR3 contains 15 residues. Germline trimming cut 2 bases from V and 5 bases from J; bases unmatched to any gene: 5. The data were produced by immunoSEQ multiplex PCR, yet TCRdb's version contains in-frame clones alone and is incomplete. Here the sample spans about 120,000 clones, nearly 95% being singletons. The chain recombines TRBV6-5 with TRBJ2-7, with 11 bases identical to TRBD1. The origin of this receptor is a man aged 30 to 45 in good health. Sequenced sample: blood. In DNA, the CDR3 is TGTGCCAGCAGTTACCATCCGGGACAGGGGGACGAGCAGTACTTC. This sequence encodes CASSYHPGQGDEQYF.